This paragraph covers one T cell receptor (beta chain) sequence. The antigen is not known. The data were obtained in a study of OX40 agonist ivuxolimab in advanced cancers. Study-wide points: Partial responders at 0.1-3.0 mg/kg had among the lowest clonal expansion.

The table came from immunoSEQ multiplex PCR; TCRdb's copy has only in-frame clones and leaves some out. The table includes around 19,000 clones, 65% to 85% detected once. With baseline, cycle 4 day 1, and cycle 7 day 1 as timepoints, blood was sampled. This receptor was taken from an adult with an advanced solid tumor such as melanoma, head and neck, liver or kidney cancer. Sample: CD4+ or CD8+ T cells sorted from blood, taken in a trial of the OX40 agonist ivuxolimab.

CDR3 protein: CAWIGSYNEQFF. DNA of the CDR3: TGTGCCTGGATCGGCTCCTACAATGAGCAGTTCTTC. The chain uses TRBV30 and TRBJ2-1, with D unclear. Germline loops: CDR1 GTSNPN, CDR2 SVGIG (reference sequence). V was clipped by 4 bases and J by 0 bases, with 4 bases between them. CDR3 length: 12 amino acids.